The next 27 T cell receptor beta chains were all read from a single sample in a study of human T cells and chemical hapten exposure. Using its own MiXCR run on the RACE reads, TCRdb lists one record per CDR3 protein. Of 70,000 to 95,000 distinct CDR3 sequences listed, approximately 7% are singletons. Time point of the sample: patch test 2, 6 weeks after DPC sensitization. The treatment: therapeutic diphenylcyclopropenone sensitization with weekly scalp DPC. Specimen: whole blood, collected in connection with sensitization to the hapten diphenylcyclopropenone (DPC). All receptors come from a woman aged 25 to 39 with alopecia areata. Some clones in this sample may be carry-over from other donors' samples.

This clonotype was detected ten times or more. CDR3 sequence: CSVETGGTEAFF. In DNA form, the CDR3 reads TGCAGCGTTGAAACAGGGGGGACTGAAGCTTTCTTT. The J gene is TRBJ1-1, the V gene TRBV29-1; 8 nucleotides align to TRBD1. Germline V gene lookup returns CDR1 SQVTM and CDR2 ANQGSEA. The CDR3 loop spans 12 amino acids. Germline trimming cut 2 bases from V and 5 bases from J; bases unmatched to any gene: 1.

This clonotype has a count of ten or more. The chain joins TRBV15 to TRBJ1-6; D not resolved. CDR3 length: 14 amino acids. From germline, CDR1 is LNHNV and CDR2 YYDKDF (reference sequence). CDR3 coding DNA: TGTGCATCGGGCCTAAGCTCCTATAATTCACCCCTCCACTTT. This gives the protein CASGLSSYNSPLHF.

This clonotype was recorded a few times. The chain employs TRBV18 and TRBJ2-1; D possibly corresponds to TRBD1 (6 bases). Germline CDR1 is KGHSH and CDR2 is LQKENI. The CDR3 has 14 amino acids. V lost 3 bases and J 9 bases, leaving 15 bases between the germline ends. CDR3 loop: CASSPNQGSAEQFF. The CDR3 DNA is TGTGCCAGCTCACCGAACCAGGGGTCGGCTGAGCAGTTCTTC.

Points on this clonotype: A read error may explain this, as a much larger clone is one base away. The CDR3 region is CAIRGSGRSSYNEQFF. CDR3 nucleotide sequence: TGTGCCATCAGGGGGTCGGGCAGGAGCTCCTACAATGAGCAGTTCTTC. The chain combines TRBV10-3 with TRBJ2-1; no definite D call. V lost 6 bases and J lost 0, with 15 bases in between. The V gene's germline CDR1 is ENHRY and CDR2 SYGVKD. The CDR3 covers 16 residues.

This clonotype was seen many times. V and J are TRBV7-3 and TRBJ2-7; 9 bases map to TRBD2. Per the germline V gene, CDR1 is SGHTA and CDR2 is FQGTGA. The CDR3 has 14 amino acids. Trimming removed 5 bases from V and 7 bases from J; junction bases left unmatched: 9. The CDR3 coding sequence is TGTGCCAGCAGCGCAGCGGGGGGTTCGGGAGAGCAGTACTTC. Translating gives CASSAAGGSGEQYF.

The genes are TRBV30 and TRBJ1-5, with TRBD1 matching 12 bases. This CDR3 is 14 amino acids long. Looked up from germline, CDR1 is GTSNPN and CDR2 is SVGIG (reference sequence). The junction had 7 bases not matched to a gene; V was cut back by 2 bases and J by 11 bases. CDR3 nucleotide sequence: TGTGCCTGGAGTTCCGGGACAGGGGGCCAGGCCCAGCATTTT. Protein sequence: CAWSSGTGGQAQHF.

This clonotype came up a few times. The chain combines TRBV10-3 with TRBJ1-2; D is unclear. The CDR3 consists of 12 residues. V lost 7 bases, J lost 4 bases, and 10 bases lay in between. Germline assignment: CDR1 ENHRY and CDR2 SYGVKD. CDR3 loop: CAINPGSYGYTF. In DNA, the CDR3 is TGTGCCATCAATCCGGGGTCCTATGGCTACACCTTC.

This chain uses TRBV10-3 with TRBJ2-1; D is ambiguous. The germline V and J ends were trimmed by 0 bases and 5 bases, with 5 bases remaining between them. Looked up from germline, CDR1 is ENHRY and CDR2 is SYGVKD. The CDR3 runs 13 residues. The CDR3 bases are TGTGCCATCAGTGAGTCCTTAGACAATGAGCAGTTCTTC. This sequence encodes CAISESLDNEQFF.

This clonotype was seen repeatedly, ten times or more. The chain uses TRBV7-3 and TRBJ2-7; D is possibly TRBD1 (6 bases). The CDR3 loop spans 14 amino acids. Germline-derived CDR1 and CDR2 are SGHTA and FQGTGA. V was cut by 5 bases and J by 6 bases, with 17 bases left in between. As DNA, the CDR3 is TGTGCCAGCAGCCTCTACAGGGCTTCGGGCGAGCAGTACTTC. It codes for CASSLYRASGEQYF.

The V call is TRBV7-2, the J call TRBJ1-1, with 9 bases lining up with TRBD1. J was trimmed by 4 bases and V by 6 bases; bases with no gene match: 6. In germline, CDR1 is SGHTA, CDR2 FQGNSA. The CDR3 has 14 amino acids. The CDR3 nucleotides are TGTGCCAGCAGACAGGGGGCTTTTTCCACTGAAGCTTTCTTT. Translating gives CASRQGAFSTEAFF.

This CDR3 is CASSQEFSGVGDTF. CDR3 DNA sequence: TGTGCCAGCAGCCAAGAGTTCTCCGGGGTCGGTGACACCTTC. This chain links TRBV3-1 with TRBJ1-2, with unresolved D. In germline, CDR1 is LGHDT, CDR2 YNNKEL (reference sequence). V lost 0 bases and J 12 bases, leaving 17 bases between the germline ends. The CDR3 runs to 14 residues.

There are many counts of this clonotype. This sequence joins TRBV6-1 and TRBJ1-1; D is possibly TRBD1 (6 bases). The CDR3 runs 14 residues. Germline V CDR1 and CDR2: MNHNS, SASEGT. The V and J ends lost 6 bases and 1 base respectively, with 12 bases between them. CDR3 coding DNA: TGTGCCAGCAGGGGGGGGGCGGAGAACACTGAAGCTTTCTTT. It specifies CASRGGAENTEAFF.

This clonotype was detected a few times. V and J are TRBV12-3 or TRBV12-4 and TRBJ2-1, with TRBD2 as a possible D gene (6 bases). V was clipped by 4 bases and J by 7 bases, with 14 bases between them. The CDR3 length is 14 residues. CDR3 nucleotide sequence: TGTGCCAGCAGTTGGACGGGGGTGGATAATGAGCAGTTCTTC. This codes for CASSWTGVDNEQFF.

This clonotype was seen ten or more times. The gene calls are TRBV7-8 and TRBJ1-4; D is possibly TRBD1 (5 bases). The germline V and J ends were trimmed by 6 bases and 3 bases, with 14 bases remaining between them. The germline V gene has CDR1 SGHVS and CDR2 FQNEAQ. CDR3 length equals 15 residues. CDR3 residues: CASRETGRPNEKLFF. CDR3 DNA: TGTGCCAGCAGGGAAACGGGACGGCCTAATGAAAAACTGTTTTTT. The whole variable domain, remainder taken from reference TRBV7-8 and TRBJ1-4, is GAGVSQSPRYKVAKRGQDVALRCDPISGHVSLFWYQQALGQGPEFLTYFQNEAQLDKSGLPSDRFFAERPEGSVSTLKIQRTQQEDSAVYLCASRETGRPNEKLFFGSGTQLSVL.

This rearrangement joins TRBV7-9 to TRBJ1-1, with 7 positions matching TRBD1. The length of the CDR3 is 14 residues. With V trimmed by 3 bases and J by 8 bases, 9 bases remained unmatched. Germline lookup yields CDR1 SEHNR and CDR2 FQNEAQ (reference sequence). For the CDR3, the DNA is TGTGCCAGCAGCTTTGGGGGGCGGACAGGAGAAGCTTTCTTT. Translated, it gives CASSFGGRTGEAFF.

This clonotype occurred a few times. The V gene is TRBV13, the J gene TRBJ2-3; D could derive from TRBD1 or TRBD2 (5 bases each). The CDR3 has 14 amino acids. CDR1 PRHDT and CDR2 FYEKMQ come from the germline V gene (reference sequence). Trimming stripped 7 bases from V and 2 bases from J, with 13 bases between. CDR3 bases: TGTGCCAGCACGCCCCTGGGACCCACAGATACGCAGTATTTT. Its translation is CASTPLGPTDTQYF. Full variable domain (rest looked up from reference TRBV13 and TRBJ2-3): AAGVIQSPRHLIKEKRETATLKCYPIPRHDTVYWYQQGPGQDPQFLISFYEKMQSDKGSIPDRFSAQQFSDYHSELNMSSLELGDSALYFCASTPLGPTDTQYFGPGTRLTVL.

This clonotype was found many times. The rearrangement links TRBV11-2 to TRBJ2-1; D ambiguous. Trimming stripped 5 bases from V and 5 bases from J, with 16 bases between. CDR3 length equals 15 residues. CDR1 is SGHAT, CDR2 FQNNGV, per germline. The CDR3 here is CASSTYSPTHNEQFF. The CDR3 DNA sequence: TGTGCCAGCAGCACATACTCCCCAACCCACAATGAGCAGTTCTTC. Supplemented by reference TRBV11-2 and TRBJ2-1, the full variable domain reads EAGVAQSPRYKIIEKRQSVAFWCNPISGHATLYWYQQILGQGPKLLIQFQNNGVVDDSQLPKDRFSAERLKGVDSTLKIQPAKLEDSAVYLCASSTYSPTHNEQFFGPGTRLTVL.

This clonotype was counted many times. CDR3 coding DNA: TGCAGTGCTAGAGATCCCCTCCGCACAGATACGCAGTATTTT. It codes for CSARDPLRTDTQYF. The chain uses TRBV20-1 and TRBJ2-3; D gene unclear. Between the trimmed V and J ends, which lost 0 bases and 1 base, there was a span of 8 bases. This CDR3 region has 14 residues. Germline CDR1 and CDR2: DFQATT and SNEGSKA (reference sequence).

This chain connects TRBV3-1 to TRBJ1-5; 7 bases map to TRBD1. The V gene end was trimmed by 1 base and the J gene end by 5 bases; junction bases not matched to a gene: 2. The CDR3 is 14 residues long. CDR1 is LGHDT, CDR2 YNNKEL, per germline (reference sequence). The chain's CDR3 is CASSQVGQDQPQHF. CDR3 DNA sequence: TGTGCCAGCAGCCAAGTTGGACAGGATCAGCCCCAGCATTTT.

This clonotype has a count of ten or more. The CDR3 DNA reads TGTGCCAGCAGTCGACAGGTTGTCTCTGGAAACACCATATATTTT. Amino acids: CASSRQVVSGNTIYF. The chain has TRBV12-3 or TRBV12-4 and TRBJ1-3; the D gene is possibly TRBD1 (6 bases). V shed 5 bases and J shed 0 bases, with 11 bases lying between them. This CDR3 spans 15 amino acids.

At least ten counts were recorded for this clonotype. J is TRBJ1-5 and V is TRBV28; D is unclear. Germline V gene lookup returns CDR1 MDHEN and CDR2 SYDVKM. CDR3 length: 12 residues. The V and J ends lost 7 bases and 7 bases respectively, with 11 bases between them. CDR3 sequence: CASIIRGQPQHF. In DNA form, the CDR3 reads TGTGCCAGCATAATAAGAGGGCAGCCCCAGCATTTT.

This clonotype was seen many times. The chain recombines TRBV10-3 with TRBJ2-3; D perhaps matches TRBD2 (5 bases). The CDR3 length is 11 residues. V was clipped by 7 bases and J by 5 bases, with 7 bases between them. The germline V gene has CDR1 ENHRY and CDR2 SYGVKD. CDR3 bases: TGTGCCATCACCCGGGGAGATACGCAGTATTTT. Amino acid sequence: CAITRGDTQYF.

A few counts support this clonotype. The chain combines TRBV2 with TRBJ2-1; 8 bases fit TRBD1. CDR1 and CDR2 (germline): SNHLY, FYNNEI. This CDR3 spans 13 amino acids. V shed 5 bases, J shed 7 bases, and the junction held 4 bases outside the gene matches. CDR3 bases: TGTGCCAGCAGTTGGACAGGGAGGAATGAGCAGTTCTTC. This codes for CASSWTGRNEQFF.

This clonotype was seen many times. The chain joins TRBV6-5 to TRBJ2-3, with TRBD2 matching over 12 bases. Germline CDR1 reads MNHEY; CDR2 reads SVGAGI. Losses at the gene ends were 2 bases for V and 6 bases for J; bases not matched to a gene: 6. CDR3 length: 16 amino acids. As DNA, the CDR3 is TGTGCCAGCAGTTACCTAGCGGGGGGGCGAGGCGATACGCAGTATTTT. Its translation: CASSYLAGGRGDTQYF.

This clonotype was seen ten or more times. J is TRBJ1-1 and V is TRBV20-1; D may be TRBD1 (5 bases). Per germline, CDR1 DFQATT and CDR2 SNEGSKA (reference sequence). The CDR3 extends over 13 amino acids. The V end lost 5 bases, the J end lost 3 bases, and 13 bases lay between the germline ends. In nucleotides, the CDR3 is TGCAGTGCTGGGGGGGGACTGGACACTGAAGCTTTCTTT. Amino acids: CSAGGGLDTEAFF.

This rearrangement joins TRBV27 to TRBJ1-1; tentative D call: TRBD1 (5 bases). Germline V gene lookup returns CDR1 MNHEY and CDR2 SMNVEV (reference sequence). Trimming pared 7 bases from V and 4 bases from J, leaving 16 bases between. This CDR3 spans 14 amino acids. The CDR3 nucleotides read TGTGCCAGCACCCCGACAATTGGGGGCACTGAAGCTTTCTTT. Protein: CASTPTIGGTEAFF.

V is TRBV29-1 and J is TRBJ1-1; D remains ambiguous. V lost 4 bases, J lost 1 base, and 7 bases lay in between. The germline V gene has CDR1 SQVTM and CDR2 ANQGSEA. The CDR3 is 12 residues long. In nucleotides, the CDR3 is TGCAGCGTTGGGCACCAGAACACTGAAGCTTTCTTT. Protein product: CSVGHQNTEAFF.